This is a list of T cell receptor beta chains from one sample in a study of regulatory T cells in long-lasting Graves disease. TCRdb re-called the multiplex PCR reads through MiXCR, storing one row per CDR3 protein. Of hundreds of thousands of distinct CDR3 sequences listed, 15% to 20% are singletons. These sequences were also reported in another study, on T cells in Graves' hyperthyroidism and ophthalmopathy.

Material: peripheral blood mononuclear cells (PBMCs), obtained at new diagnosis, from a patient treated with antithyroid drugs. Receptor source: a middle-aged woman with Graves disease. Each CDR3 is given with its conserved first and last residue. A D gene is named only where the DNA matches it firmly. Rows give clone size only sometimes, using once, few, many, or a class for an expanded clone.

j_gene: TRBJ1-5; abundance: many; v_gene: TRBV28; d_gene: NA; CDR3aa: CASSREVSNQPQHF; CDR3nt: TGTGCCAGCAGTCGAGAGGTTAGCAATCAGCCCCAGCATTTT
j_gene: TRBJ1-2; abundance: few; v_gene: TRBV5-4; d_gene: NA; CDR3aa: CASSLKGSEYGYTF; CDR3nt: TGTGCCAGCAGCTTGAAGGGAAGTGAATATGGCTACACCTTC
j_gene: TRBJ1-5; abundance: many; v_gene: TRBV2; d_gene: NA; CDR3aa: CASVGDSNQPQHF; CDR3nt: TGTGCCAGCGTAGGGGATAGCAATCAGCCCCAGCATTTT
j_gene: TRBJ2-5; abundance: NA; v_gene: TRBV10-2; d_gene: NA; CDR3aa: CASSVVRDFPETQYF; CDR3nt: TGCGCCAGCAGTGTAGTACGGGACTTTCCAGAGACCCAGTACTTC
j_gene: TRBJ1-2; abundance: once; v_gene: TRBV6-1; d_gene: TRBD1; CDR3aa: CASTTGGRGGYTF; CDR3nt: TGTGCCAGCACTACAGGGGGCCGTGGTGGCTACACCTTC
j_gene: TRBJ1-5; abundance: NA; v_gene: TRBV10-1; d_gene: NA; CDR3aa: CASNGNQPQHF; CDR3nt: TGCGCCAGCAATGGAAATCAGCCCCAGCATTTT
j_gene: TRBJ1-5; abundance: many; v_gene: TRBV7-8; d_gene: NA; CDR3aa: CASSPAFGSNQPQHF; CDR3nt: TGTGCCAGCAGCCCGGCCTTTGGGAGCAATCAGCCCCAGCATTTT
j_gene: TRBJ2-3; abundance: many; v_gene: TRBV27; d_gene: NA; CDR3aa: CASSSTGLATDTQYF; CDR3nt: TGTGCCAGCAGTTCCACGGGACTCGCCACAGATACGCAGTATTTT
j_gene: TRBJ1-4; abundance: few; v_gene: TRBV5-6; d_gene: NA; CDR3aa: CASSFRGTSLTLFF; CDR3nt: TGTGCCAGCAGTTTCCGGGGCACCTCCTTAACGCTGTTTTTT
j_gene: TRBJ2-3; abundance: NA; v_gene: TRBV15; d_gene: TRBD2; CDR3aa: CATSRALSGTSSTDTQYF; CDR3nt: TGTGCCACCAGCAGAGCTCTATCCGGGACTAGCAGCACAGATACGCAGTATTTT
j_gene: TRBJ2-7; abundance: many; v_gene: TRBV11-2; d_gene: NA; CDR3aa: CASRADAWEQYF; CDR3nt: TGTGCCAGCAGAGCCGATGCTTGGGAGCAGTACTTC
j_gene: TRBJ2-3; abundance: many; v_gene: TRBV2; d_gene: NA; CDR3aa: CATYGRGQSTDTQYF; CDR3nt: TGTGCCACATACGGGCGGGGGCAGAGCACAGATACGCAGTATTTT
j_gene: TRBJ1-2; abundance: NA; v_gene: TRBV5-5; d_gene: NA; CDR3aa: CASSAQDLIGGYTF; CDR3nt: TGTGCCAGCAGCGCCCAGGACCTTATCGGGGGCTACACCTTC